This T cell receptor beta chain derives from a study of blood T cells in healthy people across ages. Findings and caveats of the study: The long-lived group displayed more naive CD4+ cells, plus higher diversity, than the aged donors did.

The CDR3 extends over 15 amino acids. CDR1 is MDHEN, CDR2 SYDVKM, per germline. Trimming removed 6 bases from V and 4 bases from J, with 19 bases in between. Worth noting for this clonotype: Its antigen is currently unknown.

The authors ran a second PCR of about 6 to 11 cycles using a sample-barcoded 5' primer and a J-beta primer mix. TCRdb re-called the 5' RACE reads through MiXCR, storing one row per CDR3 protein. The repertoire holds approximately 1.5 million distinct CDR3 sequences, with about 35% as singletons. The source is a woman younger than 45 in good health. The material sequenced was blood. V is TRBV28 and J is TRBJ2-7; perhaps TRBD1 as D (6 bases). CDR3 nucleotide sequence: TGTGCCAGCAGCTCGGGACAAGGGGGAAGGTACGAGCAGTACTTC. The encoded protein is CASSSGQGGRYEQYF.